Below are 3 T cell receptor beta chains sequenced from a single sample in a study of blood T cell repertoires in COVID-19 (TCRdb year 2020). The library was produced with the immunoSEQ multiplex PCR assay. Drawn from immuneACCESS, this table holds only the in-frame rearrangements with V and J called that TCRdb kept. Clones are partly lost; checked studies trace under half to an unresolved V gene and leave the rest unexplained. This sample is represented by roughly 190,000 clones; roughly 80% of them were singletons. The ten largest clones represent under 6.5% of the sample. Sequenced material: PBMCs or T cells enriched from blood (not recorded which). These receptor sequences come from a woman aged 60-70 years with acute COVID-19.

The rearrangement links TRBV10-2 to TRBJ2-1; 11 positions match TRBD2. V gave up 6 bases and J gave up 9 bases; unmatched junction bases: 10. Germline V gene sequence: CDR1 WSHSY, CDR2 SAAADI. The CDR3 loop spans 15 amino acids. CDR3 loop: CASRLAGGPSGEQFF. The CDR3 coding sequence is TGCGCCAGCAGGTTAGCGGGAGGGCCATCAGGTGAGCAGTTCTTC.

The chain combines TRBV9 with TRBJ2-2; no definite D call. Per the germline V gene, CDR1 is SGDLS and CDR2 is YYNGEE. This CDR3 comprises 16 residues. Trimming removed 0 bases from V and 2 bases from J, with 11 bases in between. In DNA, the CDR3 is TGTGCCAGCAGCGTAGGGAGTCATATCAACACCGGGGAGCTGTTTTTT. This sequence encodes CASSVGSHINTGELFF. Combining the CDR3 with reference TRBV9 and TRBJ2-2 gives the whole variable domain DSGVTQTPKHLITATGQRVTLRCSPRSGDLSVYWYQQSLDQGLQFLIQYYNGEERAKGNILERFSAQQFPDLHSELNLSSLELGDSALYFCASSVGSHINTGELFFGEGSRLTVL.

V is TRBV23-1 and J is TRBJ1-6, with D uncertain. TRBV23-1 is an ORF; its function is uncertain. Trimming took 8 bases from V and 5 from J, leaving 28 bases between them. This CDR3 is built from 19 residues. As DNA, the CDR3 is TGCGCCAGCCTTACCTTGGTGCAGATACGCACGGGTAATAATTCACCCCTCCACTTT. It yields the protein CASLTLVQIRTGNNSPLHF.